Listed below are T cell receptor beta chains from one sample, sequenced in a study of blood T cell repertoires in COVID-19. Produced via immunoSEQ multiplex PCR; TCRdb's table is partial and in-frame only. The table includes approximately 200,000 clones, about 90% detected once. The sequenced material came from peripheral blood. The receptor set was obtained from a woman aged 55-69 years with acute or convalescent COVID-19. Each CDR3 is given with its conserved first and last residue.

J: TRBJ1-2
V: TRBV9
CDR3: CASSPGLGNYGYTF

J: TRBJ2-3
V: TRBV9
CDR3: CASSLTREDTQYF

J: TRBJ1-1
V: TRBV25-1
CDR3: CASVQGGGTEAFF

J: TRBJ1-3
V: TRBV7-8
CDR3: CASSSYGNTIYF

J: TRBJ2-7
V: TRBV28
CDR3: CASGEYYGQYF

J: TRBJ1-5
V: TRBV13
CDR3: CASSFGDRDGQPQHF

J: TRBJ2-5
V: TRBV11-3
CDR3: CASSQGTGPRWGAKETQYF

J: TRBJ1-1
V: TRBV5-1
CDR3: CASSQGAGAMNTEAFF

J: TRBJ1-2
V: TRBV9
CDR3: CASRQQGRGYGYTF

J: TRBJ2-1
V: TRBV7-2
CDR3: CASSSPGLAYNEQFF

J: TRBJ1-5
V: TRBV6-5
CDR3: CASSLTGTDQPQHF

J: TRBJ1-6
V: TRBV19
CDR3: CASGGDLSSPLHF

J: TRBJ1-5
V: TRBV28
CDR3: CASSLAGGRGQPQHF

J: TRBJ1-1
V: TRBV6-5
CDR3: CASKARQGPEPFF

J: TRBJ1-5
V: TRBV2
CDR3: CASSDLRQSYSNQPQHF

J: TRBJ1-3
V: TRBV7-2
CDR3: CASSLRMAATSGNTIYF

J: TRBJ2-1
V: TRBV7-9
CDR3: CASSLDQGGTIRNEQFF

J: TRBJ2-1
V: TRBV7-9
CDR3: CASGASATYNEQFF

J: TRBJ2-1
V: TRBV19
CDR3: CASSEGTSGDPSNEQFF

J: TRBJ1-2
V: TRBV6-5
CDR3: CASKRDIEGIYGYTF

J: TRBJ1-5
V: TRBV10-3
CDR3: CAISDRDRGQGQPQHF

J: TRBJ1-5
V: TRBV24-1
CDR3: CATPGQGANQPQHF

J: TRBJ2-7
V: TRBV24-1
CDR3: CATRNSFSYEQYF

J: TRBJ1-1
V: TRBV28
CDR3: CASPGAGGQDTEAFF

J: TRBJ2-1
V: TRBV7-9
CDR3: CASSPKGLAGGFNEQFF

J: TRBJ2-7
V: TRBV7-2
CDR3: CASSYMGGSYEQYF

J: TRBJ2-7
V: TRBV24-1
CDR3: CATSDLGLFYEQYF

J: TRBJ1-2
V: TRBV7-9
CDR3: CASSLSGTGIGYTF

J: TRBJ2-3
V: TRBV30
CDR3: CAWSLGRGGTDTQYF

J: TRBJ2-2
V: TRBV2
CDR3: CASSGQGELFF

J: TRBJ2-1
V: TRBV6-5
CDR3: CASSYSSLGQWNEQFF

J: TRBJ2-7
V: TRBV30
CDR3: CAWISGQGRREQYF

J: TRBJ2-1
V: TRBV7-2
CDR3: CASSFRWDFSYNEQFF